Shown below are 2 T cell receptor beta chains from a single sample sequenced in a study of blood T cells in healthy people across ages. Alongside a J-beta primer mix, a sample-barcoded 5' primer served in a second PCR lasting 7 to 11 cycles. TCRdb ran MiXCR on the 5' RACE reads and lists one entry per CDR3 protein. The sample lists under 2,000,000 distinct CDR3 sequences, about 49% occurring once. The specimen sequenced was blood. Receptors originate from a woman aged 40-49 years in good health.

This clonotype was observed a few times. The genes are TRBV10-3 and TRBJ2-1; 9 positions agree with TRBD1. This CDR3 is 13 amino acids long. V was clipped by 10 bases and J by 5 bases; unmatched bases: 6. Germline lookup yields CDR1 ENHRY and CDR2 SYGVKD. The CDR3 loop is CATGTGPDNEQFF. The CDR3 nucleotides are TGTGCCACCGGGACAGGGCCGGACAATGAGCAGTTCTTC.

The rearrangement uses TRBV24-1 and TRBJ2-1, with 7 bases lining up with TRBD1. The CDR3 covers 13 residues. Germline-derived CDR1 and CDR2 are KGHDR and SFDVKD. The V segment lost 2 bases and the J segment 9 bases; nucleotides outside the gene matches: 3. In nucleotides, the CDR3 is TGTGCCACCAGTGATTGGGACAGCAGTGAGCAGTTCTTC. It translates to CATSDWDSSEQFF.